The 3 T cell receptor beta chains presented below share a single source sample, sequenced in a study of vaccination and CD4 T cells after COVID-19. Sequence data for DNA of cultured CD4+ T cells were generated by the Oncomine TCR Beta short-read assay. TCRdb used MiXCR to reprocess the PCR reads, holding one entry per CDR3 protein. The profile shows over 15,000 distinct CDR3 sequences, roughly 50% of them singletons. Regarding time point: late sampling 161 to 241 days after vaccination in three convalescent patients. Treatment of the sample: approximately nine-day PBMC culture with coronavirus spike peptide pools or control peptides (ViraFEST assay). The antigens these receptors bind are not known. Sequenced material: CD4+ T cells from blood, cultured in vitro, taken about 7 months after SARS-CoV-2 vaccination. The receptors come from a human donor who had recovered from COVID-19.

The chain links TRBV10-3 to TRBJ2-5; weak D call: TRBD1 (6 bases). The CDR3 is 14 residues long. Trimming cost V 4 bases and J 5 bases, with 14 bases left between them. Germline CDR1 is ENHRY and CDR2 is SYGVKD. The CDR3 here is CAISVAGTSETQYF. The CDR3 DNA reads TGTGCCATCAGTGTGGCTGGGACATCTGAGACCCAGTACTTC.

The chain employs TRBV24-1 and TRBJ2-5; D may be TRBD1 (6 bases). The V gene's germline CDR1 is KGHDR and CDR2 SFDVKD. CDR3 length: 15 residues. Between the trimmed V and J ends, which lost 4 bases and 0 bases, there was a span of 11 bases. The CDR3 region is CATSDPTGHQETQYF. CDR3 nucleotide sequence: TGTGCCACCAGTGACCCGACAGGACACCAAGAGACCCAGTACTTC.

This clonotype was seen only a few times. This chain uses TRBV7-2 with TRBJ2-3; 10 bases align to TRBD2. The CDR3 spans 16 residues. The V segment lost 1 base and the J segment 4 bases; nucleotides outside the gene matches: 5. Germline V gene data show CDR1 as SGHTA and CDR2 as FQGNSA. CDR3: CASSLVVTSGPDTQYF. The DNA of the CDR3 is TGTGCCAGCAGCTTAGTGGTGACTAGCGGGCCAGATACGCAGTATTTT.